This T cell receptor beta chain is from a study of human T cells and chemical hapten exposure. Study-level information: After 6 days, upper back 0.01% DPC patch tests were scored.

The time point was: patch test 1, 2 weeks after DPC sensitization. Noted treatment: therapeutic diphenylcyclopropenone sensitization with weekly scalp DPC. Trimming stripped 4 bases from V and 5 bases from J, with 19 bases between. This CDR3 contains 15 residues. CDR1 SGHNT and CDR2 YYREEE come from the germline V gene (reference sequence). TCRdb analysed the RACE reads with MiXCR anew, one entry per CDR3 protein. The sample yields about 83,000 distinct CDR3 sequences, 7% to 8% seen once. The rearrangement uses TRBV5-4 and TRBJ2-7, with D possibly TRBD1 on 5 matching bases. This specimen consisted of whole blood, obtained in connection with sensitization to the hapten diphenylcyclopropenone (DPC). This clonotype originated in a woman in her 30s with alopecia areata. Some clones in this sample may be carry-over from other donors' samples. The CDR3 sequence is CASSLETAAINEQYF. In DNA, the CDR3 is TGTGCCAGCAGCCTGGAGACAGCCGCTATAAACGAGCAGTACTTC.